The 17 T cell receptor beta chains in this list originate from one sample, sequenced in a study of resident and recirculating memory T cells in vitiligo. Using immunoSEQ multiplex PCR, the repertoire was profiled, and TCRdb retains in-frame clones only, with some absent. The sample includes roughly 80,000 clones, about 92% of them seen just once. Sequencing input: blood. The origin of the receptors is a male donor with vitiligo.

The rearrangement joins TRBV11-2 to TRBJ2-1; D gene uncertain. Germline CDR1 is SGHAT and CDR2 is FQNNGV. The germline V and J ends were trimmed by 0 bases and 8 bases, with 8 bases remaining between them. CDR3 length equals 13 residues. The CDR3 DNA is TGTGCCAGCAGCTTAGATAATCCTCATGAGCAGTTCTTC. This encodes CASSLDNPHEQFF. The entire variable domain, with the rest obtained from reference TRBV11-2 and TRBJ2-1, is as follows: EAGVAQSPRYKIIEKRQSVAFWCNPISGHATLYWYQQILGQGPKLLIQFQNNGVVDDSQLPKDRFSAERLKGVDSTLKIQPAKLEDSAVYLCASSLDNPHEQFFGPGTRLTVL.

The chain links TRBV1 to TRBJ2-3; the table's D call of TRBD2 was not tested on the DNA. TRBV1 is a pseudogene. The CDR3 runs 19 residues. CDR3 in DNA: TGCACCAGCAGCCAAGTGAGCCCGGGAGCGGCCGAGGGCACAGATACGCAGTATTTT. Translation: CTSSQVSPGAAEGTDTQYF.

This chain joins TRBV28 and TRBJ2-3; 7 bases are shared with TRBD2. CDR1 MDHEN and CDR2 SYDVKM come from the germline V gene. The CDR3 is 17 residues long. V lost 3 bases and J lost 5; bases outside the gene matches: 14. As DNA, the CDR3 is TGTGCCAGCAGTTTCTCGGGAGGCGGCCGCCCCGAAGATACGCAGTATTTT. Translated, it gives CASSFSGGGRPEDTQYF.

V gene TRBV19 combines with J gene TRBJ2-2; 10 nucleotides line up with TRBD2. Germline values: CDR1 LNHDA, CDR2 SQIVND (reference sequence). The CDR3 is made up of 17 amino acids. V lost 3 bases and J lost 4; bases outside the gene matches: 8. The CDR3 sequence: CASSMAAGGPGTGELFF. The CDR3 DNA follows: TGTGCCAGTAGTATGGCAGCGGGAGGGCCCGGCACCGGGGAGCTGTTTTTT.

This clone was counted only a few times. The chain has TRBV27 and TRBJ2-4; D is ambiguous. Germline CDR1 and CDR2: MNHEY and SMNVEV (reference sequence). The V gene lost 8 bases and the J gene lost 8 bases, with 19 bases spanning the gap. The CDR3 runs 14 residues. The CDR3 DNA is TGTGCCAGCTCCCAGGCCCCCCAAGGCGACATTCAGTACTTC. Amino acids: CASSQAPQGDIQYF.

The V call is TRBV4-3, the J call TRBJ1-4; TRBD1 agrees at 9 bases. Germline CDR1 LGHNA, CDR2 YSLEER. The length of the CDR3 is 17 residues. V lost 2 bases and J lost 6; bases outside the gene matches: 10. The CDR3 coding sequence is TGCGCCAGCAGCCAATCTAATTCCGGGACAGGGTATGAAAAACTGTTTTTT. It encodes CASSQSNSGTGYEKLFF.

The gene calls are TRBV5-1 and TRBJ2-7, with 11 positions matching TRBD2. The junction had 5 bases not matched to a gene; V was cut back by 1 base and J by 2 bases. Germline loops: CDR1 SGHRS, CDR2 YFSETQ. The CDR3 is made up of 16 amino acids. The CDR3 DNA reads TGCGCCAGCAGCTTGAATACGGGACTAGCGGCCTACGAGCAGTACTTC. Encoded protein: CASSLNTGLAAYEQYF.

The rearrangement uses TRBV4-1 and TRBJ1-3, with 7 nucleotides matching TRBD1. This CDR3 region has 16 residues. V lost 4 bases and J lost 4; bases outside the gene matches: 10. Germline loops: CDR1 MGHRA, CDR2 YSYEKL. CDR3 region: CASSPLGQARGNTIYF. As DNA, the CDR3 is TGCGCCAGCAGCCCCCTCGGACAGGCTCGGGGAAACACCATATATTTT.

The chain uses TRBV28 and TRBJ2-2; no clear D gene. CDR1 and CDR2 (germline): MDHEN, SYDVKM. This CDR3 has 13 residues. Trimming removed 6 bases from V and 1 base from J, with 6 bases in between. CDR3 nucleotides: TGTGCCAGCAGCCCCCAGAACACCGGGGAGCTGTTTTTT. Amino acids: CASSPQNTGELFF. The whole variable domain, remainder taken from reference TRBV28 and TRBJ2-2, is DVKVTQSSRYLVKRTGEKVFLECVQDMDHENMFWYRQDPGLGLRLIYFSYDVKMKEKGDIPEGYSVSREKKERFSLILESASTNQTSMYLCASSPQNTGELFFGEGSRLTVL.

The J gene is TRBJ2-5, the V gene TRBV7-2; no firm D call. This CDR3 region has 11 residues. Between the trimmed V and J ends, which lost 0 bases and 10 bases, there was a span of 6 bases. CDR1 SGHTA and CDR2 FQGNSA come from the germline V gene. The CDR3 DNA is TGTGCCAGCAGCTTAGCGTATCGCCAGTACTTC. Encoded protein: CASSLAYRQYF.

The chain links TRBV18 to TRBJ1-2; 7 bases are a match to TRBD1. Germline CDR1 KGHSH, CDR2 LQKENI. The CDR3 runs 14 residues. V shed 3 bases and J 7 bases; nucleotides not matched to a gene: 8. CDR3 sequence (DNA): TGTGCCAGCTCACCCGGGACAGCCCAAGGTGGCTACACCTTC. Protein product: CASSPGTAQGGYTF.

This chain connects TRBV27 to TRBJ1-1; D might be TRBD1 (5 bases). The CDR3 spans 14 residues. V was pared by 2 bases and J by 4 bases, with 11 bases between. Germline V gives CDR1 MNHEY, CDR2 SMNVEV (reference sequence). CDR3 in amino acids: CASSLQGFGTEAFF. CDR3 sequence (DNA): TGTGCCAGCAGTTTACAGGGATTCGGCACTGAAGCTTTCTTT.

V usage is TRBV18 and J usage is TRBJ1-1, with D possibly being TRBD1 (6 bases). Trimming took off 3 bases at V and 4 bases at J, with 18 bases between the two ends. Germline-derived CDR1 and CDR2 are KGHSH and LQKENI. The CDR3 is made up of 16 amino acids. CDR3 bases: TGTGCCAGCTCACCGGGGGCAGGGGTATTCGGCACTGAAGCTTTCTTT. It translates to CASSPGAGVFGTEAFF.

The rearrangement uses TRBV29-1 and TRBJ2-1; TRBD1 might be the D (5 bases). Germline CDR1 is SQVTM and CDR2 is ANQGSEA. Trimming pared 4 bases from V and 6 bases from J, leaving 16 bases between. The CDR3 runs to 14 residues. CDR3 protein: CSVVQGSLSNEQFF. In DNA form, the CDR3 reads TGCAGCGTTGTTCAGGGTAGTTTGTCCAATGAGCAGTTCTTC.

The chain joins TRBV14 to TRBJ2-3, with 11 bases identical to TRBD2. The CDR3 spans 17 residues. Germline V gene sequence: CDR1 SGHDN, CDR2 FVKESK. V trimming: 4 bases; J trimming: 6 bases; junction bases outside the gene matches: 12. For the CDR3, the DNA is TGTGCCAGCAGCCCTTTGGGGGGTAGCGGGAGGGGGGATACGCAGTATTTT. This codes for CASSPLGGSGRGDTQYF.

This chain uses TRBV9 with TRBJ2-3; the D gene is possibly TRBD2 (6 bases). Trimming pared 0 bases from V and 4 bases from J, leaving 6 bases between. The length of the CDR3 is 13 residues. The germline gives CDR1 SGDLS, CDR2 YYNGEE. CDR3 in DNA: TGTGCCAGCAGCGTAGCGGGGGCAGATACGCAGTATTTT. Translation gives CASSVAGADTQYF.

The rearrangement uses TRBV12-2 and TRBJ2-6; TRBD1, the table's D call, was not compared with the DNA. TRBV12-2 has pseudogene status. This CDR3 contains 20 residues. In DNA form, the CDR3 reads TGTGCAAGTCGCTTAGAATGGCACAGGGATATCCCCTCTGGGGCCAACGTCCTGACTTTC. This encodes CASRLEWHRDIPSGANVLTF.